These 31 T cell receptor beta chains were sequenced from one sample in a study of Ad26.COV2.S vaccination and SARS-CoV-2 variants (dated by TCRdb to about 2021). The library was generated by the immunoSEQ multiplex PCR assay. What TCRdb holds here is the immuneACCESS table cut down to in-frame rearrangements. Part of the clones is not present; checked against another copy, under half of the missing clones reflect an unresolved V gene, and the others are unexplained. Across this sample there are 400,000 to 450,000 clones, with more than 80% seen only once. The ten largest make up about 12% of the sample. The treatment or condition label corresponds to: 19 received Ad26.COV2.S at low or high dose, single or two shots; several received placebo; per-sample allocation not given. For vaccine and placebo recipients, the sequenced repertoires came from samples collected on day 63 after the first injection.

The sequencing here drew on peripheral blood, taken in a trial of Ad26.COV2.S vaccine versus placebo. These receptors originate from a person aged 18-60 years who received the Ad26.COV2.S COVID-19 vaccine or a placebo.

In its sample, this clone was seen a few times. The CDR3 here is CASSEAGGNNYGYTF. The CDR3 nucleotides read TGTGCCAGCAGTGAAGCTGGGGGGAATAACTATGGCTACACCTTC. J is TRBJ1-2 and V is TRBV2; D might be TRBD1 (5 bases). The CDR3 sequence is 15 residues long. Trimming shortened V by 0 bases and J by 1 base, and 9 bases separated the two germline ends. Germline V gene sequence: CDR1 SNHLY, CDR2 FYNNEI.

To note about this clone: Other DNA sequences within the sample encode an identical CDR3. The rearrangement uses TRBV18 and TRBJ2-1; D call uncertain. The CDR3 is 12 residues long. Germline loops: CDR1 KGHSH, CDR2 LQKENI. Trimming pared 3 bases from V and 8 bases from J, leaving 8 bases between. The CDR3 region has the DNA TGTGCCAGCTCACCTAGTGATGATGAGCAGTTCTTC. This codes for CASSPSDDEQFF.

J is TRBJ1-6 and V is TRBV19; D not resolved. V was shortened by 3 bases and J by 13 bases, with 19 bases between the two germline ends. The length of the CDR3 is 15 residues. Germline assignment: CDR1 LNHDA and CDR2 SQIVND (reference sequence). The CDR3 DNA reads TGTGCCAGTAGTATGAACGGGGATAATTCAAACCCCCTCCACTTT. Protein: CASSMNGDNSNPLHF.

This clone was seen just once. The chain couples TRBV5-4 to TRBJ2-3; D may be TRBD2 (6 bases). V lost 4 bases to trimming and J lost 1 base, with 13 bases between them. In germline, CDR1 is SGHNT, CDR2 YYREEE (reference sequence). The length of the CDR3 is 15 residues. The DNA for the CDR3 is TGTGCCAGCAGCGGGGGACTGGGGCGCACAGATACGCAGTATTTT. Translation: CASSGGLGRTDTQYF.

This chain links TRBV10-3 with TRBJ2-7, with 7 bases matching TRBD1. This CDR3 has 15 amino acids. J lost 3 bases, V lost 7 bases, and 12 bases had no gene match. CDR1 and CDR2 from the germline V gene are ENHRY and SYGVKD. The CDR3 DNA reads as TGTGCCATCAAATCTGGGCCAACAGGGGACTACGAGCAGTACTTC. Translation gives CAIKSGPTGDYEQYF.

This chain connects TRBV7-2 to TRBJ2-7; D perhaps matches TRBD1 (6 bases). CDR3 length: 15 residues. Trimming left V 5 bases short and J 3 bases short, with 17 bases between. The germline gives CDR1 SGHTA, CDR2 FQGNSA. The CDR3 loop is CASSPSRGMDYEQYF. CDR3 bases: TGTGCCAGCAGCCCCTCGAGGGGGATGGACTACGAGCAGTACTTC.

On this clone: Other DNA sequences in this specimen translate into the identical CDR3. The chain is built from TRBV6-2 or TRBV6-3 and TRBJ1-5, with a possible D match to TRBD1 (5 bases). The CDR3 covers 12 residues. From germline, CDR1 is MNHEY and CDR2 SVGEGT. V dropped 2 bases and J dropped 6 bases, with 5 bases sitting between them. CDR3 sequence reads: CASSYQGQPQHF. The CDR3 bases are TGTGCCAGCAGTTACCAGGGTCAGCCCCAGCATTTT.

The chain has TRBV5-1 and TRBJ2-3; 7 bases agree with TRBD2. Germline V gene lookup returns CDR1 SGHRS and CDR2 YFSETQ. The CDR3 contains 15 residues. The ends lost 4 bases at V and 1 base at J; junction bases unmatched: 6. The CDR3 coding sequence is TGCGCCAGCAGCACTGGACTAGGCGGCACAGATACGCAGTATTTT. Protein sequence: CASSTGLGGTDTQYF. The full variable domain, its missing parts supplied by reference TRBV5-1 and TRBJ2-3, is KAGVTQTPRYLIKTRGQQVTLSCSPISGHRSVSWYQQTPGQGLQFLFEYFSETQRNKGNFPGRFSGRQFSNSRSEMNVSTLELGDSALYLCASSTGLGGTDTQYFGPGTRLTVL.

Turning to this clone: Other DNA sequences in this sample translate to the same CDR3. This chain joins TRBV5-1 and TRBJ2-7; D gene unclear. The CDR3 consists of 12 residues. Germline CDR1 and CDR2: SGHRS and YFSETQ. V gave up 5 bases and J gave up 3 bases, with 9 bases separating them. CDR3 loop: CASSLSGYEQYF. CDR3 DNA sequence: TGCGCCAGCAGTCTGTCTGGCTACGAGCAGTACTTC.

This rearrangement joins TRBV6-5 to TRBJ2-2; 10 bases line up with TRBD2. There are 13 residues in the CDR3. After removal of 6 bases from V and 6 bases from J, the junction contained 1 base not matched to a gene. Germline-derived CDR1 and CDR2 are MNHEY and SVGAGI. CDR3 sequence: CASRLAGAGELFF. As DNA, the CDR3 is TGTGCCAGCAGGCTAGCGGGAGCCGGGGAGCTGTTTTTT.

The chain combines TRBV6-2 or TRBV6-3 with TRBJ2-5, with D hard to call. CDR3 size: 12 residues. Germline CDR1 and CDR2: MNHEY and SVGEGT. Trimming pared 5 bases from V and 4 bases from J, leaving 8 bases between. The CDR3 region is CASSVLLETQYF. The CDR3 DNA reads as TGTGCCAGCAGTGTTCTACTAGAGACCCAGTACTTC.

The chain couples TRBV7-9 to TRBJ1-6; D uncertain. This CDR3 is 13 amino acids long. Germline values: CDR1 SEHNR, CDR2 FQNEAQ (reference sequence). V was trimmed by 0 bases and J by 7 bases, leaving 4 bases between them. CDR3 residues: CASSLALNSPLHF. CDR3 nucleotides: TGTGCCAGCAGCTTAGCACTAAATTCACCCCTCCACTTT.

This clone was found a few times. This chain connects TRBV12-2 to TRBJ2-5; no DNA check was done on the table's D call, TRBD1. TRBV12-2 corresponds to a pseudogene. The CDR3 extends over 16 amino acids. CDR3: CASRPSTDRDQETQYF. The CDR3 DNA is TGTGCAAGTCGCCCAAGCACGGACAGGGATCAAGAGACCCAGTACTTC.

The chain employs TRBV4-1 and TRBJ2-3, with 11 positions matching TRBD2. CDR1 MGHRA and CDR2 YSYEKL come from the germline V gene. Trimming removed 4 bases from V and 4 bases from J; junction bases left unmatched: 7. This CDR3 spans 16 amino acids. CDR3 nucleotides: TGCGCCAGCAGCCCCTTAGCGGGAGGGAGCCCAGATACGCAGTATTTT. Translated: CASSPLAGGSPDTQYF.

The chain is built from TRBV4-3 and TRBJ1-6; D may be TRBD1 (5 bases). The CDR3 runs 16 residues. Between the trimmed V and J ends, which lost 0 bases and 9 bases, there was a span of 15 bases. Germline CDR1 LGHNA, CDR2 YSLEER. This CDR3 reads CASSQDLAGDGSPLHF. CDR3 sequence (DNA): TGCGCCAGCAGCCAAGATCTCGCGGGGGATGGTTCACCCCTCCACTTT.

For the CDR3, the DNA is TGCGCCAGCTCTACAGCGGGAGGGGACAATGAGCAGTTCTTC. Translating gives CASSTAGGDNEQFF. The chain recombines TRBV4-1 with TRBJ2-1; TRBD2 aligns across 10 bases. The germline V gene encodes CDR1 MGHRA and CDR2 YSYEKL. This CDR3 contains 14 residues. The ends lost 8 bases at V and 5 bases at J; junction bases unmatched: 6.

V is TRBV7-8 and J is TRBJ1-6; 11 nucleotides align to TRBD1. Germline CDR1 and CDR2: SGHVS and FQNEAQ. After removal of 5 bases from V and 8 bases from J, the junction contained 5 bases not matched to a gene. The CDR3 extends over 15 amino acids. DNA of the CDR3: TGTGCCAGCAGCCCCGAGGACAGGGGGCATTCACCCCTCCACTTT. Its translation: CASSPEDRGHSPLHF. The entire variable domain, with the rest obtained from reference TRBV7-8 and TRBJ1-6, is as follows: GAGVSQSPRYKVAKRGQDVALRCDPISGHVSLFWYQQALGQGPEFLTYFQNEAQLDKSGLPSDRFFAERPEGSVSTLKIQRTQQEDSAVYLCASSPEDRGHSPLHFGNGTRLTVT.

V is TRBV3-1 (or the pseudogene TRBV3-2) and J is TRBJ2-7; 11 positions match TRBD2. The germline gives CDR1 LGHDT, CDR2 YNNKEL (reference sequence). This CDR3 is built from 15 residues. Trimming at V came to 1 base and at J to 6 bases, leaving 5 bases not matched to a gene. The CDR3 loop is CASSQALAGGPEQYF. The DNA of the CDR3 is TGTGCCAGCAGCCAAGCATTAGCGGGAGGGCCCGAGCAGTACTTC.

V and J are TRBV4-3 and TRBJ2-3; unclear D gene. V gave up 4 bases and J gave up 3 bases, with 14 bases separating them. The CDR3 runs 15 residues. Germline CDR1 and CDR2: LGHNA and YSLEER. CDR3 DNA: TGCGCCAGCAGCCGAGACGGCGGTGAGACAGATACGCAGTATTTT. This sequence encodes CASSRDGGETDTQYF.

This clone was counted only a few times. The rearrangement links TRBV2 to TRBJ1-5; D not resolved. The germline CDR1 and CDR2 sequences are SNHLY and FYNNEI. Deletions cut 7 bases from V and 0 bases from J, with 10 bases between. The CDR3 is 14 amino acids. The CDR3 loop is CASNGRISNQPQHF. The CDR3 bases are TGTGCCAGCAATGGCCGGATTAGCAATCAGCCCCAGCATTTT. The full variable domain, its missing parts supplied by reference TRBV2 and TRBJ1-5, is EPEVTQTPSHQVTQMGQEVILRCVPISNHLYFYWYRQILGQKVEFLVSFYNNEISEKSEIFDDQFSVERPDGSNFTLKIRSTKLEDSAMYFCASNGRISNQPQHFGDGTRLSIL.

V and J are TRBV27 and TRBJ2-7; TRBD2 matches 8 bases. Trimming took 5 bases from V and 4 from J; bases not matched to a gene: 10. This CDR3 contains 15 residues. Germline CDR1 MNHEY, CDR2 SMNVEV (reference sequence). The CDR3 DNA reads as TGTGCCAGCAGTACTCGAGCGGGAGTAGGGTACGAGCAGTACTTC. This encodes CASSTRAGVGYEQYF.

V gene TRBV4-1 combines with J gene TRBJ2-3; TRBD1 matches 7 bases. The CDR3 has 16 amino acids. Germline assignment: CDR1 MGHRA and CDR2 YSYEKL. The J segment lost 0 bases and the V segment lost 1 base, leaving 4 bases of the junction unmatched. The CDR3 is CASSQVGTESTDTQYF. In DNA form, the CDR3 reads TGCGCCAGCAGCCAAGTCGGGACAGAGAGCACAGATACGCAGTATTTT.

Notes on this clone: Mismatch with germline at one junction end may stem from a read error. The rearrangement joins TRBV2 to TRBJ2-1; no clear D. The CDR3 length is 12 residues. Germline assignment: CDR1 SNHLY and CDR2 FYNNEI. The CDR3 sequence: CATSVADNEQFF. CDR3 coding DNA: TGTGCCACCAGTGTGGCCGACAATGAGCAGTTCTTC.

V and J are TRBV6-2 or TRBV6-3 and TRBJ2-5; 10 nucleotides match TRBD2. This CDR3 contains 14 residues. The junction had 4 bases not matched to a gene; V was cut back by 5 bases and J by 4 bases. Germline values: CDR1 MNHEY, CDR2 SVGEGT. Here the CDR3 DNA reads TGTGCCAGCAGTACTAGACTAGCGGGAGAGACCCAGTACTTC. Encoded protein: CASSTRLAGETQYF.

In DNA form, the CDR3 reads TGTGCCAGCAGTGCCACTCTAGGGCTAAACCAAGAGACCCAGTACTTC. Amino acids: CASSATLGLNQETQYF. The rearrangement uses TRBV6-6 and TRBJ2-5; no clear D. CDR1 is MNHNY and CDR2 is SVGAGI in the germline V gene (reference sequence). V lost 5 bases and J lost 0, with 16 bases in between. CDR3 size: 16 residues.

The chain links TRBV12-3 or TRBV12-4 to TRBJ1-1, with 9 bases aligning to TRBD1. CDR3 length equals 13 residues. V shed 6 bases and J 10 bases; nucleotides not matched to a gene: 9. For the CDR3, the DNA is TGTGCCAGCAGCTTCGGGACAGGGAATAGAGCTTTCTTT. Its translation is CASSFGTGNRAFF.

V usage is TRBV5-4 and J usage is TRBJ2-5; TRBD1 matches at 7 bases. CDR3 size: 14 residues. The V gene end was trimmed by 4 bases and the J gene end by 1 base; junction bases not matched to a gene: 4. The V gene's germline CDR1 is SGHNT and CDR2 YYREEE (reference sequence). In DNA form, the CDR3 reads TGTGCCAGCAGCGCACAGGGGATCCAAGAGACCCAGTACTTC. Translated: CASSAQGIQETQYF.

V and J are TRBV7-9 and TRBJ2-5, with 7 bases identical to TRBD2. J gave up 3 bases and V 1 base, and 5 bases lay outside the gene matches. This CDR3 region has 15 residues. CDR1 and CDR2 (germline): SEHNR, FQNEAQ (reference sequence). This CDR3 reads CASSLERGSKETQYF. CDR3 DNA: TGTGCCAGCAGCTTAGAGCGGGGCTCAAAAGAGACCCAGTACTTC.

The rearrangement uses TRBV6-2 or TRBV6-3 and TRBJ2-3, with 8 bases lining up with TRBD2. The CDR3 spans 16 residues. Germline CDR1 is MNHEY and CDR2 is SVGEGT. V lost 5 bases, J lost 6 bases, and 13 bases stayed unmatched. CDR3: CASSTPHSGSSDTQYF. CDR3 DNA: TGTGCCAGCAGTACCCCTCACAGCGGGAGTAGTGATACGCAGTATTTT.

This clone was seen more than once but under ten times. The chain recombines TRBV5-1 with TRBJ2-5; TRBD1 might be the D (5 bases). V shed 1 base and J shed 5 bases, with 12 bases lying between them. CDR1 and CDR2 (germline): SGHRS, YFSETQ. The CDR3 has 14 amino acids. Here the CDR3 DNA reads TGCGCCAGCAGCTTGCAGGGCATTAGGGAGACCCAGTACTTC. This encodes CASSLQGIRETQYF. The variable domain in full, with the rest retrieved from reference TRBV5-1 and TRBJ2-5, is KAGVTQTPRYLIKTRGQQVTLSCSPISGHRSVSWYQQTPGQGLQFLFEYFSETQRNKGNFPGRFSGRQFSNSRSEMNVSTLELGDSALYLCASSLQGIRETQYFGPGTRLLVL.

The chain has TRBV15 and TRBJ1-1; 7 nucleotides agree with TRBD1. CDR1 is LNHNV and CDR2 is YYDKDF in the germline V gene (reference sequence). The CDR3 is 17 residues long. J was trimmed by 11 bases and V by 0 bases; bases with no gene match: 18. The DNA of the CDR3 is TGTGCCACCAGCAGAGATCCAACAGGGGCCTACCTTGAGGCGGCTTTCTTT. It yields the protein CATSRDPTGAYLEAAFF. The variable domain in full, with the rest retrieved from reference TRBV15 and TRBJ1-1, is DAMVIQNPRYQVTQFGKPVTLSCSQTLNHNVMYWYQQKSSQAPKLLFHYYDKDFNNEADTPDNFQSRRPNTSFCFLDIRSPGLGDTAMYLCATSRDPTGAYLEAAFFGQGTRLTVV.